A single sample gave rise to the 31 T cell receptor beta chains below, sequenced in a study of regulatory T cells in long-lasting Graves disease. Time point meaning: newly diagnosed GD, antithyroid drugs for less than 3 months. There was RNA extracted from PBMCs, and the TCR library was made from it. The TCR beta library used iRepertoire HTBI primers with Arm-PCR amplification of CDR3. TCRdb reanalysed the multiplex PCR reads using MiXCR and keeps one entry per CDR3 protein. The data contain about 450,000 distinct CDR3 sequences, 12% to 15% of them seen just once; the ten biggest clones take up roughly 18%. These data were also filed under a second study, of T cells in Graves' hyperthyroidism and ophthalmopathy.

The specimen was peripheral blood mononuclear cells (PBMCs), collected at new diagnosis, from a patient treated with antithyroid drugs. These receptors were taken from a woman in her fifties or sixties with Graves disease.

The CDR3 loop is CASTWGINYEQYF. CDR3 nucleotide sequence: TGTGCCAGCACCTGGGGGATTAACTACGAGCAGTACTTC. The chain employs TRBV12-3 or TRBV12-4 and TRBJ2-7; D may be TRBD1 or TRBD2 (5 bases each). V lost 7 bases and J lost 3, with 13 bases in between. The CDR3 extends over 13 amino acids.

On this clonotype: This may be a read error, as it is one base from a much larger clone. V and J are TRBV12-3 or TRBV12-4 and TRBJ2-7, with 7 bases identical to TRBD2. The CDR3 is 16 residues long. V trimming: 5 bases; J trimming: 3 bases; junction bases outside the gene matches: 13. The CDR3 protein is CASSLKPAGVNYEQYF. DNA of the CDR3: TGTGCCAGCAGTCTGAAACCGGCGGGAGTCAACTACGAGCAGTACTTC.

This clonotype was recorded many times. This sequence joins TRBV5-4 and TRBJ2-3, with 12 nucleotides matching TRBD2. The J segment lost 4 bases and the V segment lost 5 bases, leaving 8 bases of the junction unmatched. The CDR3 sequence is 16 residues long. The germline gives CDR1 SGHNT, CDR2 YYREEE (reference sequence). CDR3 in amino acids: CASRSSSGRAADTQYF. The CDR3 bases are TGTGCCAGCAGGTCCTCTAGCGGGAGGGCAGCAGATACGCAGTATTTT. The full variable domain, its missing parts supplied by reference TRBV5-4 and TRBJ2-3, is ETGVTQSPTHLIKTRGQQVTLRCSSQSGHNTVSWYQQALGQGPQFIFQYYREEENGRGNFPPRFSGLQFPNYSSELNVNALELDDSALYLCASRSSSGRAADTQYFGPGTRLTVL.

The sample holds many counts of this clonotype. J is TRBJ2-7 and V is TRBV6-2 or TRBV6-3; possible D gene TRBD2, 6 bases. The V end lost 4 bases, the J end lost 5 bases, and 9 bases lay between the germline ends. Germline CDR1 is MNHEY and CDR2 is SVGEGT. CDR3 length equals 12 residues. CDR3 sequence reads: CASSSWGDEQYF. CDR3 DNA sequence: TGTGCCAGCAGTTCATGGGGGGACGAGCAGTACTTC.

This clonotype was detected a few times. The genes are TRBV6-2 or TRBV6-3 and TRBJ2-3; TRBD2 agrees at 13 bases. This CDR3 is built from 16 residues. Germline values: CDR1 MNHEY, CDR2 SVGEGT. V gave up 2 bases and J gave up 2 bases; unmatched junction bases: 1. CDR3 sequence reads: CASSYGTSGATDTQYF. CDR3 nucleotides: TGTGCCAGCAGTTACGGGACTAGCGGGGCCACAGATACGCAGTATTTT.

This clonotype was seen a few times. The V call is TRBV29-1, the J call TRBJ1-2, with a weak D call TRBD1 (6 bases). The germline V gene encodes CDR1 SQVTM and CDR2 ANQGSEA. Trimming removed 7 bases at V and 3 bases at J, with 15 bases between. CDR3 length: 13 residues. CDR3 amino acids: CSASTQGHYGYTF. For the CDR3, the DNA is TGCAGCGCCAGTACACAGGGCCACTATGGCTACACCTTC. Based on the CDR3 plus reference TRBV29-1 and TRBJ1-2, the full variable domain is SAVISQKPSRDICQRGTSLTIQCQVDSQVTMMFWYRQQPGQSLTLIATANQGSEATYESGFVIDKFPISRPNLTFSTLTVSNMSPEDSSIYLCSASTQGHYGYTFGSGTRLTVV.

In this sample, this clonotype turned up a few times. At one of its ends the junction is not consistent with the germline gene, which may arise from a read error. CDR3 protein: CASSHSTGTAIYEQYF. Written as DNA, the CDR3 is TGTGCCAGCAGTCACTCGACCGGGACAGCCATTTACGAGCAGTACTTC. The chain links TRBV6-2 or TRBV6-3 to TRBJ2-7; 7 bases are a match to TRBD1. The CDR3 extends over 16 amino acids. The germline CDR1 and CDR2 sequences are MNHEY and SVGEGT.

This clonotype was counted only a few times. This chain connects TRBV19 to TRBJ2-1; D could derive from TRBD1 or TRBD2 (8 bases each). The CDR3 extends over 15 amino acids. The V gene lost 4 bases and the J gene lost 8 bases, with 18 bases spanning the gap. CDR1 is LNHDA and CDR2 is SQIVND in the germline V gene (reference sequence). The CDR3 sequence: CASSTYRGTRDEQFF. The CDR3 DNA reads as TGTGCCAGTAGTACCTACAGGGGGACTAGGGATGAGCAGTTCTTC.

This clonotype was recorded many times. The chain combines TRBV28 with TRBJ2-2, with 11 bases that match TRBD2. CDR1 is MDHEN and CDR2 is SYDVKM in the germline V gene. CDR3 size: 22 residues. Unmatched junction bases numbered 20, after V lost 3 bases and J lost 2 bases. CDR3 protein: CASSFGLPRGTSGRFNTGELFF. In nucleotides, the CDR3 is TGTGCCAGCAGTTTTGGCCTCCCCCGAGGGACTAGCGGAAGGTTCAACACCGGGGAGCTGTTTTTT.

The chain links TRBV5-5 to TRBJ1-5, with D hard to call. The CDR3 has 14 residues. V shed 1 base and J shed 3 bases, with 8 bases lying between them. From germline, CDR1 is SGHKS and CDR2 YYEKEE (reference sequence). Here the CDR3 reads CASSLMSFNQPQHF. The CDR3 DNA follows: TGTGCCAGCAGCTTGATGAGTTTCAATCAGCCCCAGCATTTT.

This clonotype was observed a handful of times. The CDR3 is CASSLGGILELFF. CDR3 DNA: TGCGCCAGCAGCTTGGGCGGAATCTTGGAGCTGTTTTTT. The gene calls are TRBV5-1 and TRBJ2-2, with D hard to call. The V end lost 0 bases, the J end lost 10 bases, and 10 bases lay between the germline ends. Germline V gene data show CDR1 as SGHRS and CDR2 as YFSETQ. This CDR3 region has 13 residues.

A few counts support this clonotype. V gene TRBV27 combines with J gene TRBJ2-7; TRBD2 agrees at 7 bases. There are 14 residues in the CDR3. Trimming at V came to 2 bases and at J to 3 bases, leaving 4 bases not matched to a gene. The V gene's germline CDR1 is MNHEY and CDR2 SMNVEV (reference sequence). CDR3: CASSLGLGHYEQYF. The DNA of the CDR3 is TGTGCCAGCAGTTTAGGACTAGGACACTACGAGCAGTACTTC.

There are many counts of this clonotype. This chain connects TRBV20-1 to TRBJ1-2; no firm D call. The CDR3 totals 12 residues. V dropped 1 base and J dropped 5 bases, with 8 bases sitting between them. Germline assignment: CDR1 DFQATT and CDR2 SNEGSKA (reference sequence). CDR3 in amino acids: CSARVSPYGYTF. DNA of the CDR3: TGCAGTGCTAGAGTCAGCCCGTATGGCTACACCTTC.

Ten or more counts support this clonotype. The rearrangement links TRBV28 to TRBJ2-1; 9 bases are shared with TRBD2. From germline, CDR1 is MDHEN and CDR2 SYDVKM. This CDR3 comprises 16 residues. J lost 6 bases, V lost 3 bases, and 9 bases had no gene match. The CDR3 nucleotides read TGTGCCAGCAGTTTTACCCCGGGACTAGCATTCAATGAGCAGTTCTTC. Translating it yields CASSFTPGLAFNEQFF.

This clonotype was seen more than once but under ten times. CDR3 in DNA: TGTGCCAGCAGTTACGGGATAAGCGGGACAAAAGAGACCCAGTACTTC. Its translation is CASSYGISGTKETQYF. This chain links TRBV6-2 or TRBV6-3 with TRBJ2-5; weak D call: TRBD2 (7 bases). Trimming cost V 2 bases and J 3 bases, with 16 bases left between them. This CDR3 comprises 16 residues. Germline assignment: CDR1 MNHEY and CDR2 SVGEGT.

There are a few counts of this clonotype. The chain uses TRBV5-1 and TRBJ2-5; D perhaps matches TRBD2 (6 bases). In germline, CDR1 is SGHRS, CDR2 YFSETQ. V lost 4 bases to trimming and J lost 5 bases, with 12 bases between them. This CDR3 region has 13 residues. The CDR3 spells CASSGGTEETQYF. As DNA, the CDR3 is TGCGCCAGCAGCGGAGGGACCGAGGAGACCCAGTACTTC.

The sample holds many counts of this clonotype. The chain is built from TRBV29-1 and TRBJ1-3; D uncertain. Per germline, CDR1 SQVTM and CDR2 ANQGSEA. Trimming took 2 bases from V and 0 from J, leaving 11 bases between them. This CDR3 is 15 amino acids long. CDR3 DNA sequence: TGCAGCGTTGAACGCCCGGAGCACTCTGGAAACACCATATATTTT. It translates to CSVERPEHSGNTIYF. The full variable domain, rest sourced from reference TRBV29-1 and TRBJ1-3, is SAVISQKPSRDICQRGTSLTIQCQVDSQVTMMFWYRQQPGQSLTLIATANQGSEATYESGFVIDKFPISRPNLTFSTLTVSNMSPEDSSIYLCSVERPEHSGNTIYFGEGSWLTVV.

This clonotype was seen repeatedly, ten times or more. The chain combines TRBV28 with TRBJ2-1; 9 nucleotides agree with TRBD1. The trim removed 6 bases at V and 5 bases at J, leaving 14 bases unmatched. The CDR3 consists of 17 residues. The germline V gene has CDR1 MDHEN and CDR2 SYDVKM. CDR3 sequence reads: CASSSPLGGTGNNEQFF. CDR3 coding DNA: TGTGCCAGCAGCTCACCTTTAGGGGGGACAGGGAACAATGAGCAGTTCTTC.

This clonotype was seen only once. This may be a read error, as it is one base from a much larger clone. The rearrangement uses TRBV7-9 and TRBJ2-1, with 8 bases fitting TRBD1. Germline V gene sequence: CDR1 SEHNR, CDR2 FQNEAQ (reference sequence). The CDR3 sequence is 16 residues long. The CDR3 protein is CASSLVRQGAYNEQLF. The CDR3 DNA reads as TGTGCCAGCAGCTTAGTACGGCAGGGGGCTTACAATGAGCAGTTGTTC.

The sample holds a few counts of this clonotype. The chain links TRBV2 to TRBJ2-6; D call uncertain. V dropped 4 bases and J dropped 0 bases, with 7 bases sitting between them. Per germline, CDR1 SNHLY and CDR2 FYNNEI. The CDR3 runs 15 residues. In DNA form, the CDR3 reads TGTGCCAGCAGTGTGACCTTCTCTGGGGCCAACGTCCTGACTTTC. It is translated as CASSVTFSGANVLTF.

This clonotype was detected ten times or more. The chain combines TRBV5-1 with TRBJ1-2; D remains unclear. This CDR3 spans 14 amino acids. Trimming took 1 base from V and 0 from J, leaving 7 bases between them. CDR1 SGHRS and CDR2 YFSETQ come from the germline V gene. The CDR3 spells CASSLSQANYGYTF. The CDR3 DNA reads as TGCGCCAGCAGCTTGAGCCAAGCTAACTATGGCTACACCTTC.

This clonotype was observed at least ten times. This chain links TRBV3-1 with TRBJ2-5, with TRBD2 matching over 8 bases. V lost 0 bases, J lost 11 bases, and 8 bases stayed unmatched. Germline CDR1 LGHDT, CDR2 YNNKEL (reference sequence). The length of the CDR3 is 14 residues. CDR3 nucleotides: TGTGCCAGCAGCCAAGATTTGTCTAGCGGGCATCAGTACTTC. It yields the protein CASSQDLSSGHQYF.

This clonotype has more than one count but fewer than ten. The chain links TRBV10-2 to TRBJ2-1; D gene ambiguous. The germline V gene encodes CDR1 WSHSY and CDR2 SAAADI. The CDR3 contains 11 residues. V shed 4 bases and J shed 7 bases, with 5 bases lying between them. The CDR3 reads CASSGLNEQFF. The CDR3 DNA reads TGCGCCAGCAGTGGGTTAAATGAGCAGTTCTTC.

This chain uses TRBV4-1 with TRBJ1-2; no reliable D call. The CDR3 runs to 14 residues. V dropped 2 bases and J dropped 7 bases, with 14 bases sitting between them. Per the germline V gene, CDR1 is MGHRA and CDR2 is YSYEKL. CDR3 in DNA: TGCGCCAGCAGCCAATCCGGGCCCTCGCCTGGCTACACCTTC. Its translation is CASSQSGPSPGYTF.

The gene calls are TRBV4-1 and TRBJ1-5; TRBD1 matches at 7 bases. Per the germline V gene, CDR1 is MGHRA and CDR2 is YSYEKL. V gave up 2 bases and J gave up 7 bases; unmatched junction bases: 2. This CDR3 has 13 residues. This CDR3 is CASSQKQGQPQHF. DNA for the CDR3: TGCGCCAGCAGCCAAAAACAGGGGCAGCCCCAGCATTTT.

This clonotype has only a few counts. This CDR3 is CASSVVGGHPGTGELFF. The CDR3 DNA follows: TGTGCCAGCAGTGTGGTGGGGGGACACCCGGGGACCGGGGAGCTGTTTTTT. The chain links TRBV2 to TRBJ2-2; D tentatively fits TRBD1 or TRBD2 (6 bases each). V gave up 4 bases and J gave up 5 bases, with 20 bases separating them. Germline V lookup: CDR1 SNHLY, CDR2 FYNNEI. The CDR3 runs to 17 residues. Drawing the rest from reference TRBV2 and TRBJ2-2, the complete variable domain is EPEVTQTPSHQVTQMGQEVILRCVPISNHLYFYWYRQILGQKVEFLVSFYNNEISEKSEIFDDQFSVERPDGSNFTLKIRSTKLEDSAMYFCASSVVGGHPGTGELFFGEGSRLTVL.

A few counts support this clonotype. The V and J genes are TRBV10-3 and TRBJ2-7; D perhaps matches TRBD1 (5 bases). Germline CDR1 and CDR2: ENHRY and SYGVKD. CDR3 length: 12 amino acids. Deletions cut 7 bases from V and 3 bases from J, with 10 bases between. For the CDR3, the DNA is TGTGCCATCAAAAAAGGGGACTACGAGCAGTACTTC. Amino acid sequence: CAIKKGDYEQYF.

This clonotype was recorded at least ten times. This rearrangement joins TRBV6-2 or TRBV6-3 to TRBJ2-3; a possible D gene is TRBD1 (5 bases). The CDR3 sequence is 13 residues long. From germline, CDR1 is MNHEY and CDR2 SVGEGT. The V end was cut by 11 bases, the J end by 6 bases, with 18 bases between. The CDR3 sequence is CASRPGIYDTQYF. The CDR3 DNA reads TGTGCCTCTCGGCCAGGGATTTACGATACGCAGTATTTT.

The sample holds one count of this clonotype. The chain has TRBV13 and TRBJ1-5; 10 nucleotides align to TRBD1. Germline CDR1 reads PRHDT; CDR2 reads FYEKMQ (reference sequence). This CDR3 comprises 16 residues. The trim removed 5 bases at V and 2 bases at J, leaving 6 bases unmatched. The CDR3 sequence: CASSQGQGGRNQPQHF. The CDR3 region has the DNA TGTGCCAGCAGCCAAGGACAGGGGGGACGCAATCAGCCCCAGCATTTT.

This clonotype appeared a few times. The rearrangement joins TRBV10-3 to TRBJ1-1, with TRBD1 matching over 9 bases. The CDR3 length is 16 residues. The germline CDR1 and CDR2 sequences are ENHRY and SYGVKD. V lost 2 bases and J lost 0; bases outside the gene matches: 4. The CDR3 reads CAISEPGQGLNTEAFF. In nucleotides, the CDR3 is TGTGCCATCAGTGAGCCGGGACAGGGCCTGAACACTGAAGCTTTCTTT.

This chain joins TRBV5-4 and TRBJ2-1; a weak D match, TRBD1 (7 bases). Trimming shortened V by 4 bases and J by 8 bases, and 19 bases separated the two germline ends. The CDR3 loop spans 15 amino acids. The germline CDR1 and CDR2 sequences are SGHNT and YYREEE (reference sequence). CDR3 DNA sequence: TGTGCCAGCAGCCAGGGGGGCCTACAGGGGTATGAGCAGTTCTTC. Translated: CASSQGGLQGYEQFF.